This T cell receptor (beta chain) was found in a study of Tregs in tolerant kidney transplant recipients. Generated by immunoSEQ multiplex PCR, the TCRdb table keeps only in-frame clones and is missing some. This sample's table has 25,000 or so clones. Of note for this clone: Its antigen is not identified. From the germline J gene comes the end of the CDR3, since the read stops 3 residues before it.

General study results and limits: Changing PCR primers prevented nucleotide comparison between some patients' samples. No direct test of biological reproducibility was done here. Findings come from small patient numbers and require larger validation.

Germline lookup yields CDR1 MNHEY and CDR2 SVGEGT. V lost 2 bases to trimming and J lost 3 bases, with 10 bases between them. This CDR3 region has 14 residues. Mixed chimerism was transient after nonmyeloablative marrow transplants from related graft donors. Unstimulated Tregs (CD4+CD25+CD127-) and CD4+CD25- non-Tregs were sorted from PBMCs. The receptor comes from a human patient who received a combined kidney and bone marrow transplant. Among the T cells, some may be from the graft donor. This chain links TRBV6-2 or TRBV6-3 with TRBJ2-5; D is perhaps TRBD2 (6 bases). The source material was CD4+ T cells from blood (PBMCs), sampled 6 months after the transplant. CDR3 region: CASSYGGIEETQYF. The sequenced CDR3 bases are TGTGCCAGCAGTTACGGGGGGATAGAAGAGACC.